This TCR beta chain was identified in a study of blood T cell repertoires in COVID-19. Study overall: The United States, Italy and Spain provided the acute and convalescent COVID-19 samples. The cDNA or gDNA used as material had been derived from T cells, B-cell-depleted T cells, or PBMCs.

Methods used by the authors: From reference gene primer amplification, estimates of nucleated cell counts were derived. TCRdb's copy holds only in-frame clones and misses some; the assay was immunoSEQ multiplex PCR. D and trimming come from the DNA, and the V and J calls and clone size come from that table. Of roughly 120,000 clones detected, 65% to 80% appear once; the ten largest clones hold approximately 5.6%. Germline V gene sequence: CDR1 SGHRS, CDR2 YFSETQ. V was pared by 2 bases and J by 4 bases, with 3 bases of the junction left unmatched. The CDR3 sequence is 15 residues long. Material: peripheral blood. The chain combines TRBV5-1 with TRBJ2-1; 10 bases fit TRBD2. This TCR came from a man aged 65-85 years with acute or convalescent COVID-19. The CDR3 nucleotides are TGCGCCAGCAGCTTCCGGACTAGCGGTTACAATGAGCAGTTCTTC. Translating it yields CASSFRTSGYNEQFF.